This entry features one T cell receptor beta chain sequence. Other nucleotide sequences in the sample specify the same CDR3. This specimen belongs to a study of blood T cell repertoires in COVID-19. TCRdb's copy holds only in-frame clones and misses some; the assay was immunoSEQ multiplex PCR. This sample carries over 90,000 clones, 90% of them seen once, and the ten largest clones take about 5%. Sample: peripheral blood. This TCR came from a man aged 50 to 60 with acute or convalescent COVID-19.

The CDR3 nucleotides read TGTGCCAGCAGACCGGGACAGGGCGTTTCACCCCTCCACTTT. This sequence encodes CASRPGQGVSPLHF. The chain is built from TRBV6-5 and TRBJ1-6; the match to TRBD1 covers 9 bases. The ends lost 6 bases at V and 9 bases at J; junction bases unmatched: 6. The CDR3 has 14 amino acids. Germline CDR1 reads MNHEY; CDR2 reads SVGAGI.